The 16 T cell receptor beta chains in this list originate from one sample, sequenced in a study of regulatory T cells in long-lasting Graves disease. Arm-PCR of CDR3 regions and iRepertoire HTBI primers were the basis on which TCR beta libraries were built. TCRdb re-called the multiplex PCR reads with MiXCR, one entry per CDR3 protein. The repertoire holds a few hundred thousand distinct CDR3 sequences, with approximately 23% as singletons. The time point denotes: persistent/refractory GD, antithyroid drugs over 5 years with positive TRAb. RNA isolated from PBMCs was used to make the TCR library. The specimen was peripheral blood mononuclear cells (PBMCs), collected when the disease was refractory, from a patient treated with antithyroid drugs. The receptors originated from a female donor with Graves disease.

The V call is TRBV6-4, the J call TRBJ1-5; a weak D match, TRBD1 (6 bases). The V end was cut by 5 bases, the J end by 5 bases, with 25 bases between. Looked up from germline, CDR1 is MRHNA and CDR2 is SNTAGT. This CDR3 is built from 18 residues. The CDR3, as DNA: TGTGCCAGCAGTTCAACTGGGAGAATGGGACATCCTTATCAGCCCCAGCATTTT. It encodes CASSSTGRMGHPYQPQHF.

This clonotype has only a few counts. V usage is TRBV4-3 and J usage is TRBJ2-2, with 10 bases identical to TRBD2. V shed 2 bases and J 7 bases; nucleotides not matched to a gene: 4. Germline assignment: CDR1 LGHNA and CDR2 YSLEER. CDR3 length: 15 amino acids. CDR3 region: CASSQQLAGNGELFF. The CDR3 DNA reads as TGCGCCAGCAGCCAACAACTAGCGGGGAACGGGGAGCTGTTTTTT.

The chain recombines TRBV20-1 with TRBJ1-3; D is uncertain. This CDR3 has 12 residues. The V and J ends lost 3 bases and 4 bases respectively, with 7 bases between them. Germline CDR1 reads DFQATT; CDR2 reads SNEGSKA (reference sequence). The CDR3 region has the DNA TGCAGTGCTAGTCCAGAAGGAAACACCATATATTTT. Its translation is CSASPEGNTIYF.

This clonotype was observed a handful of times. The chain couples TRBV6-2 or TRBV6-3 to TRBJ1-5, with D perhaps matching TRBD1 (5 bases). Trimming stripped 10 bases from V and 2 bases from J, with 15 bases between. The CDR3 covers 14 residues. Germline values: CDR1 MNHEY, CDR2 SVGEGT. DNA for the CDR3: TGTGCCACGTCTCGGGCAGGGCGCAATCAGCCCCAGCATTTT. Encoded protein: CATSRAGRNQPQHF.

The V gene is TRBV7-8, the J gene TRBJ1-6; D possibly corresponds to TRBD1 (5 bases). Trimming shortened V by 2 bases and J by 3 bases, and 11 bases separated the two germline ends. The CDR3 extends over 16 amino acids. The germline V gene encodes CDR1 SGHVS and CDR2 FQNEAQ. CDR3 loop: CASSLKGEGYNSPLHF. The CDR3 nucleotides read TGTGCCAGCAGCTTAAAAGGGGAAGGCTATAATTCACCCCTCCACTTT. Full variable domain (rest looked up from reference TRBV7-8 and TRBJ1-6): GAGVSQSPRYKVAKRGQDVALRCDPISGHVSLFWYQQALGQGPEFLTYFQNEAQLDKSGLPSDRFFAERPEGSVSTLKIQRTQQEDSAVYLCASSLKGEGYNSPLHFGNGTRLTVT.

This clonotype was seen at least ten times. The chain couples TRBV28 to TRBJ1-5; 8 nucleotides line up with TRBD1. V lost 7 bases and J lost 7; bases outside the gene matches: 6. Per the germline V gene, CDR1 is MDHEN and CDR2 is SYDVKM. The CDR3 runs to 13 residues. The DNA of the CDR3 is TGTGCCAGCAAGGACAGGGCGGGACAGCCCCAGCATTTT. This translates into CASKDRAGQPQHF.

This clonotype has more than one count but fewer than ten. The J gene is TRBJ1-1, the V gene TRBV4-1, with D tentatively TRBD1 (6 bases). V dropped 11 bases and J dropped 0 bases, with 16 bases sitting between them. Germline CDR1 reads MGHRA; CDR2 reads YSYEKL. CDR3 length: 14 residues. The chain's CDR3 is CAARGVLLNTEAFF. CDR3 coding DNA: TGCGCCGCGAGGGGGGTACTATTGAACACTGAAGCTTTCTTT.

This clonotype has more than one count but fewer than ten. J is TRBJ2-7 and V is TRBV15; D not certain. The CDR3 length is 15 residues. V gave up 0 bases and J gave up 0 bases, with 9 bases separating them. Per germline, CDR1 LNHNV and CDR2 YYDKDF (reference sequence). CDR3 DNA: TGTGCCACCAGCAGAGATGCATCAAGCTCCTACGAGCAGTACTTC. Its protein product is CATSRDASSSYEQYF.

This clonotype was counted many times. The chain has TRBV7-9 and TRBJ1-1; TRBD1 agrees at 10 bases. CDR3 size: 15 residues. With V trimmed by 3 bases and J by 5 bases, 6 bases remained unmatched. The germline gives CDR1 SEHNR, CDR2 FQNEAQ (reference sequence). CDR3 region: CASSLYGQGGTEAFF. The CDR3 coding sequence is TGTGCCAGCAGCTTGTACGGACAGGGGGGAACTGAAGCTTTCTTT.

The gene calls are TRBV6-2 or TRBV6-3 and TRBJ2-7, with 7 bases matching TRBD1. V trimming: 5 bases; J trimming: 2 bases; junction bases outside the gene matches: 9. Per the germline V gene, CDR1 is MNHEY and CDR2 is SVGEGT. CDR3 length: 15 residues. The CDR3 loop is CASSTRDRPTYEQYF. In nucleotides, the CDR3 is TGTGCCAGCAGTACCCGGGACAGACCTACCTACGAGCAGTACTTC.

The CDR3 spells CASRKKGSGANVLTF. CDR3 nucleotide sequence: TGTGCCAGCAGGAAAAAGGGGAGTGGGGCCAACGTCCTGACTTTC. The V call is TRBV6-1, the J call TRBJ2-6; D tentatively reads TRBD1 or TRBD2 (5 bases each). The CDR3 totals 15 residues. CDR1 MNHNS and CDR2 SASEGT come from the germline V gene. The V gene lost 6 bases and the J gene lost 3 bases, with 12 bases spanning the gap.

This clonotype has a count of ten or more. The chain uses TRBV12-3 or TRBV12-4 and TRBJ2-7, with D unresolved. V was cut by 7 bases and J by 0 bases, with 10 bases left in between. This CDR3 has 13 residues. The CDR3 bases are TGTGCCAGCAAGGAAGGGTACTCCTACGAGCAGTACTTC. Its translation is CASKEGYSYEQYF.

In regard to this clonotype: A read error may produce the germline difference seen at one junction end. The CDR3 loop is CSVSARPNAGELFF. For the CDR3, the DNA is TGCAGCGTTTCAGCCAGGCCGAACGCCGGGGAGCTGTTTTTT. The V gene is TRBV29-1, the J gene TRBJ2-2, with D unclear. The germline CDR1 and CDR2 sequences are SQVTM and ANQGSEA. The CDR3 contains 14 residues.

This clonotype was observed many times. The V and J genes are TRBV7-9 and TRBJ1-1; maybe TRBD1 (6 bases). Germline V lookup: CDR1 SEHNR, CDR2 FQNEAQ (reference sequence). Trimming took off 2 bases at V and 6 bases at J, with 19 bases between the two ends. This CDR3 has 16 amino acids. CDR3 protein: CASSLQTITGSPEAFF. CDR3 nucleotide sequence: TGTGCCAGCAGCTTACAGACCATTACAGGGTCCCCTGAAGCTTTCTTT.

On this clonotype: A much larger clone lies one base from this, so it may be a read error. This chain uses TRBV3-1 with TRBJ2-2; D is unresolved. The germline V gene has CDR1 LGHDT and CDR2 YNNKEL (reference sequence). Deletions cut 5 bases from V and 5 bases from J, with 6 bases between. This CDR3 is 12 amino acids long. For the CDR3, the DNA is TGTGCCAGCAGCATGAGGACCGGGGAGCTGTTTTTT. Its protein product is CASSMRTGELFF.

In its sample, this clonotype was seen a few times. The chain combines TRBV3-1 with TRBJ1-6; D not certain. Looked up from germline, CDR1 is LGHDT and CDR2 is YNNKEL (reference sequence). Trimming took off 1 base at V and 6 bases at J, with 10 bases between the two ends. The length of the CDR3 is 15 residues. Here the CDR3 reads CASSQVAGSNSPLHF. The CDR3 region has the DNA TGTGCCAGCAGCCAAGTGGCAGGCAGTAATTCACCCCTCCACTTT.